This T cell receptor beta chain was sequenced in a study of blood T cell repertoires in COVID-19. After removal of 8 bases from V and 4 bases from J, the junction contained 7 bases not matched to a gene. Germline lookup yields CDR1 MNHEY and CDR2 SVGAGI. CDR3 length: 15 residues. Profiled with immunoSEQ multiplex PCR; TCRdb holds only in-frame clones, not every one. The data contain around 100,000 clones, roughly 79% of them seen just once; the ten biggest clones take up 12%. This receptor was taken from an older woman with acute or convalescent COVID-19. Sequences were obtained from peripheral blood. The V gene is TRBV6-5, the J gene TRBJ1-3, with 11 bases identical to TRBD1. The CDR3 nucleotides read TGTGCCAGCCGCGAGGACAGGGGGCCGGGAAACACCATATATTTT. Its translation is CASREDRGPGNTIYF.